This paragraph covers one T cell receptor (beta chain) sequence. V lost 6 bases to trimming and J lost 1 base, with 16 bases between them. Germline CDR1 and CDR2: MDHEN and SYDVKM. The length of the CDR3 is 16 residues. This entry comes from a study of T cells in localized non-small cell lung cancer. Clones were read by immunoSEQ multiplex PCR, and TCRdb kept only the in-frame ones, dropping some. The data contain about 41,000 clones, roughly four fifths of them seen just once; the ten biggest clones take up 7.5% to 8%. J is TRBJ2-1 and V is TRBV28; D possibly matches TRBD1 or TRBD2 (6 bases each). Sequences were derived from PBMCs, sampled before any cancer treatment. The TCR originated in a man aged 40-75 years with stage II lung adenocarcinoma. DNA for the CDR3: TGTGCCAGCAGATCGCCGACGGGGGCTTCCTACAATGAGCAGTTCTTC. Its translation is CASRSPTGASYNEQFF.